The text below deals with one TCR beta chain. The antigen remains undetermined. Produced via immunoSEQ multiplex PCR; TCRdb's table is partial and in-frame only. Here the sample spans a few hundred thousand clones, around 87% being singletons. The sample belongs to a study of cytomegalovirus exposure and HLA in healthy donors. About the research overall: The approximately 130 validation repertoires and the 666 first-cohort repertoires shared a platform, a later analysis reported. Study conclusions and caveats: TCR clusters originating in the first cohort tended to co-occur in the approximately 130 validation repertoires, according to a later analysis.

The CDR3 consists of 12 residues. V was pared by 4 bases and J by 3 bases, with 1 base of the junction left unmatched. Germline V gene sequence: CDR1 SGDLS, CDR2 YYNGEE. V usage is TRBV9 and J usage is TRBJ2-7; TRBD1 aligns across 7 bases. The receptor was derived from a young woman in good health and CMV-seronegative. Sequencing was carried out using PBMCs. The CDR3 reads CASSNRGYEQYF. The CDR3 DNA is TGTGCCAGCAGCAACAGGGGCTACGAGCAGTACTTC.